Listed below are T cell receptor beta chains from one sample, sequenced in a study of T-cell reconstitution after alpha-beta-depleted transplantation in children. TCRdb ran MiXCR on the PCR reads and lists one entry per CDR3 protein. The top ten hold about 4% of the sample, which has about 610,000 distinct CDR3 sequences, about 10% seen once. This material consisted of PBMCs from the stem cell graft donor, taken from the stem cell graft. These receptors all come from a human donor who donated a stem cell graft to a child with acute myeloid leukemia. Both conserved end residues are trimmed from each CDR3. D genes are given only for firm matches. A clone size is listed for some rows: how often the clone was seen (once, few, many), or a class if it is expanded.

j_call | v_call | clone_size | d_call | cdr3_aa
TRBJ1-5 | TRBV29-1 | few | TRBD1 | SVLQGVGNQPQH
TRBJ2-1 | TRBV5-1 | few | TRBD2 | ASSASIAGPNNEQF
TRBJ2-5 | TRBV5-1 | - | TRBD2 | ASSLASSGNKETQY
TRBJ2-1 | TRBV6-2/TRBV6-3 | many | TRBD2 | ASSSRVAGGNNEQF
TRBJ2-2 | TRBV5-1 | many | TRBD1 | ASSLGQGPMLF
TRBJ2-7 | TRBV5-1 | few | TRBD1 | ASSTGTGPSESYEQY
TRBJ2-7 | TRBV11-2 | many | - | ASSYSGTSEQY
TRBJ2-2 | TRBV29-1 | many | - | SVSTTRVGGDTGELF
TRBJ2-1 | TRBV3-1 | few | TRBD2 | ASSHHILAGGFDEQF
TRBJ2-1 | TRBV12-3/TRBV12-4 | few | TRBD2 | ASSFPARGTRNEQF
TRBJ2-1 | TRBV12-3/TRBV12-4 | - | TRBD2 | ASRHSGAYNEQF
TRBJ2-7 | TRBV14 | - | TRBD2 | ASSLGLAANEQY
TRBJ2-1 | TRBV7-2 | - | TRBD1 | ASSLAKGAYNEQF
TRBJ2-7 | TRBV3-1 | few | - | ASSQWERPYEQY
TRBJ2-7 | TRBV20-1 | many | TRBD2 | SAREPSGSYEQY
TRBJ2-1 | TRBV12-5 | - | TRBD2 | ASGLSSGTSSNEQF
TRBJ1-1 | TRBV7-3 | few | - | ASRSGPNTEAF
TRBJ2-3 | TRBV6-1 | many | - | ASSAAGTDTQY
TRBJ1-2 | TRBV12-3/TRBV12-4 | - | - | ASSLRGSYGYT
TRBJ1-2 | TRBV27 | many | - | ASSLSFKGDHYGYT
TRBJ1-3 | TRBV30 | - | - | AWSPGAGNSAGNTIY
TRBJ1-5 | TRBV25-1 | many | TRBD1 | ASSDRGSYSNQPQH
TRBJ1-1 | TRBV6-5 | many | - | ASRGWNTEAF
TRBJ1-6 | TRBV27 | many | - | ASSLGGTGYNSPLH
TRBJ2-3 | TRBV19 | many | TRBD2 | ASSTRLAGGPQDTQY
TRBJ1-5 | TRBV7-8 | few | - | ASSLSRAGAGQPQH
TRBJ1-3 | TRBV7-8 | - | - | ASSRDPVGNTIY
TRBJ2-7 | TRBV4-2 | - | - | ASSPRPPYEQY
TRBJ1-5 | TRBV12-3/TRBV12-4 | few | TRBD1 | ASSFTGVSNQPQH